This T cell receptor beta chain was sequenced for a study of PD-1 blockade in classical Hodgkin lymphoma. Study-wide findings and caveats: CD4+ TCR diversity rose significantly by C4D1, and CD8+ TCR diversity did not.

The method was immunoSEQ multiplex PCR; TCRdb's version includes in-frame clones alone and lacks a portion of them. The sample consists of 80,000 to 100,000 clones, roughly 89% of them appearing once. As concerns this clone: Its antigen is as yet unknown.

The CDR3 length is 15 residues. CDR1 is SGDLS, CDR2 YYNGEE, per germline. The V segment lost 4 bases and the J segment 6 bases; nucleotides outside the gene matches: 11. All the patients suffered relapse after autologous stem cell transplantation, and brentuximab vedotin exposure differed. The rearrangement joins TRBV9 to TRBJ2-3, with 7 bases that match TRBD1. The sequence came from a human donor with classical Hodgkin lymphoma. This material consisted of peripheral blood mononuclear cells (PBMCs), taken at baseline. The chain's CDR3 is CASSYGQVGWDTQYF. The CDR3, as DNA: TGTGCCAGCAGCTACGGACAGGTAGGGTGGGATACGCAGTATTTT.